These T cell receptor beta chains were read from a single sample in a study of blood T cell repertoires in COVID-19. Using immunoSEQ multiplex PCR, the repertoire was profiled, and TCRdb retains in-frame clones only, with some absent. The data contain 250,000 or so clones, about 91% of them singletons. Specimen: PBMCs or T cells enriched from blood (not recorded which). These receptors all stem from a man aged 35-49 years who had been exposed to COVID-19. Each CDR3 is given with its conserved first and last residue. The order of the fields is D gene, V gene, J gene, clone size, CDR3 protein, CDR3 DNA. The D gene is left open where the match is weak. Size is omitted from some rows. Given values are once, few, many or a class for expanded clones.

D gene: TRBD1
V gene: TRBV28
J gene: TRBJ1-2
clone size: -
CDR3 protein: CASSHRGSYNYGYTF
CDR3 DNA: TGTGCCAGCAGTCACAGGGGATCCTATAACTATGGCTACACCTTC

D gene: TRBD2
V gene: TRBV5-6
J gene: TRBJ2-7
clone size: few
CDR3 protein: CASSWAVTSGTYEQYF
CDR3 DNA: TGTGCCAGCAGCTGGGCGGTGACTAGCGGGACCTACGAGCAGTACTTC

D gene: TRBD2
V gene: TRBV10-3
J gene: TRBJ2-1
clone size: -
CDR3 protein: CAISDPEREDEQFF
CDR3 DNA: TGTGCCATCAGTGATCCAGAGCGGGAGGATGAGCAGTTCTTC

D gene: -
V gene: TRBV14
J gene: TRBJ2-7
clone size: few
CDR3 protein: CASSRGSQGLDYEQYF
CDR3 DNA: TGTGCCAGCAGCCGAGGCTCCCAGGGGTTAGACTACGAGCAGTACTTC

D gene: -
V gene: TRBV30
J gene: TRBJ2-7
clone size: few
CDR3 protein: CAWRDVAGVEQYF
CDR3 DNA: TGTGCCTGGAGAGACGTTGCAGGGGTCGAGCAGTACTTC

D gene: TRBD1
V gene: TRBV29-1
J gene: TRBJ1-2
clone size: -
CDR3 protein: CSVERQGRGYTF
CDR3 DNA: TGCAGCGTTGAACGACAGGGACGAGGCTACACCTTC

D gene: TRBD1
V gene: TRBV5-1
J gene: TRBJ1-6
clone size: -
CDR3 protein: CASSRDRDSPLHF
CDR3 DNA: TGCGCCAGCAGCCGGGACAGGGATTCACCCCTCCACTTT

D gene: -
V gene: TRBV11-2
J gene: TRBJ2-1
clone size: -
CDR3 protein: CASSSTNLNLYNEQFF
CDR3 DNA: TGTGCCAGCAGCTCAACTAACCTTAACCTTTACAATGAGCAGTTCTTC

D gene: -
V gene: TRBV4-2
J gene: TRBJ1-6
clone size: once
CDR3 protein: CASSHSGSSYNSPLHF
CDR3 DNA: TGTGCCAGCAGCCATTCCGGGAGCTCCTATAATTCACCCCTCCACTTT

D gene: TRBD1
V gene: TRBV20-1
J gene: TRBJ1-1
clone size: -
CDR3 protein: CSAHDREEAFF
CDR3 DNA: TGCAGTGCCCATGACAGGGAAGAAGCTTTCTTT

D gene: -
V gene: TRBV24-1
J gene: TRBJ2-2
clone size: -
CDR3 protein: CATSDSGLNTGELFF
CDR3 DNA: TGTGCCACCAGTGATTCAGGACTAAACACCGGGGAGCTGTTTTTT

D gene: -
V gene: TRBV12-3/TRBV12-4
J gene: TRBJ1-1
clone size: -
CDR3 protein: CASSPRRTEAFF
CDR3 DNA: TGTGCCAGCAGTCCTAGACGGACTGAAGCTTTCTTT

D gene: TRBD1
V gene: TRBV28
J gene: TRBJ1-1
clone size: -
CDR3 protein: CASSLIGTGGEMNTEAFF
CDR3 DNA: TGTGCCAGCAGTTTAATAGGGACAGGGGGAGAAATGAACACTGAAGCTTTCTTT

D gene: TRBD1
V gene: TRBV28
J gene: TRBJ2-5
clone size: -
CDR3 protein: CASSFLGQGRVQETQYF
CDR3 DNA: TGTGCCAGCAGTTTCCTCGGACAGGGAAGGGTACAAGAGACCCAGTACTTC

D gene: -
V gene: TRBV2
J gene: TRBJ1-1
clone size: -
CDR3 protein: CASTLMGLDEAFF
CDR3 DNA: TGTGCCAGCACCTTGATGGGGCTTGATGAAGCTTTCTTT

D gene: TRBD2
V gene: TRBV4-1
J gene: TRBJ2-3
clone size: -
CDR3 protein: CASSQGTSGLDPQYF
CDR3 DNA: TGCGCCAGCAGCCAAGGGACTAGCGGACTTGACCCGCAGTATTTT

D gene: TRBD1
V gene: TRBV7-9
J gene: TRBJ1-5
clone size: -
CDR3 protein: CASSGTDYNQPQHF
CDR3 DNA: TGTGCCAGCAGCGGGACAGACTACAATCAGCCCCAGCATTTT

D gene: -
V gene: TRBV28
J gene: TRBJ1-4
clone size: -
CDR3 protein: CASKTPGTSEKLFF
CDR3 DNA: TGTGCCAGCAAAACCCCCGGGACATCGGAAAAACTGTTTTTT

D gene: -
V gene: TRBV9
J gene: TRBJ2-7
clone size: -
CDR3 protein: CASSLQAGSLSYEQYF
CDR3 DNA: TGTGCCAGCAGCCTTCAAGCCGGGAGCCTCTCCTACGAGCAGTACTTC

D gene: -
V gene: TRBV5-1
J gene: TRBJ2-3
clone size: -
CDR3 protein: CASTKEGRDTQYF
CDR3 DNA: TGCGCCAGCACAAAGGAGGGCCGGGATACGCAGTATTTT

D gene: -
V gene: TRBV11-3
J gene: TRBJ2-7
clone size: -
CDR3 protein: CASSFGRTASYEQYF
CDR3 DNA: TGTGCCAGCAGCTTTGGGCGGACAGCTTCCTACGAGCAGTACTTC

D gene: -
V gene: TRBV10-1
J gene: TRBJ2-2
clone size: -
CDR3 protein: CASNSGRRNTGELFF
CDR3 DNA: TGCGCCAGTAACTCAGGCCGACGGAACACCGGGGAGCTGTTTTTT

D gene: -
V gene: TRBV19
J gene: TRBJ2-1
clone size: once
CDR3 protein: CASSIGHGNEQFF
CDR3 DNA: TGTGCCAGTAGTATCGGCCACGGGAATGAGCAGTTCTTC

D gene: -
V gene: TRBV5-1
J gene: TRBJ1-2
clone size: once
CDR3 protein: CASSLVPMGDSNYGYTF
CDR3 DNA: TGCGCCAGCAGCTTGGTGCCAATGGGAGATTCCAACTATGGCTACACCTTC

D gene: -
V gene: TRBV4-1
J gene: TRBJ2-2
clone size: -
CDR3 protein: CASSQEGQGSGELFF
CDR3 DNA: TGCGCCAGCAGCCAAGAAGGGCAGGGTTCCGGGGAGCTGTTTTTT

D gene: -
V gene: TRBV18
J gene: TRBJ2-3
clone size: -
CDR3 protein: CASSPPSRDTQYF
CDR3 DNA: TGTGCCAGCTCACCACCTTCGAGAGATACGCAGTATTTT

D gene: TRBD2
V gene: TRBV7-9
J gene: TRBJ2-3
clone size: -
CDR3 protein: CASSLDLAGATQYF
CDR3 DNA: TGTGCCAGCAGCTTAGATCTAGCGGGAGCTACGCAGTATTTT

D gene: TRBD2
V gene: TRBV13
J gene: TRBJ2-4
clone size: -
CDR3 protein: CASSIWTSGKNIQYF
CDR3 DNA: TGTGCCAGCAGCATCTGGACTAGCGGGAAAAACATTCAGTACTTC

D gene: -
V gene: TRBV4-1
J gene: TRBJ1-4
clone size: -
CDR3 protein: CASSQDIVSEKLFF
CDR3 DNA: TGCGCCAGCAGCCAAGATATAGTGAGTGAAAAACTGTTTTTT

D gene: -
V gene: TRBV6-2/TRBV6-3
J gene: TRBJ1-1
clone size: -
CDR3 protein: CASSYSSIMRKNTEAFF
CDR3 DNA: TGTGCCAGCAGTTACTCCTCAATTATGCGGAAGAACACTGAAGCTTTCTTT

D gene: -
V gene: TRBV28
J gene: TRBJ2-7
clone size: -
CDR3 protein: CASSLGGGPSYEQYF
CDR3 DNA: TGTGCCAGCAGCTTGGGGGGAGGCCCCTCCTACGAGCAGTACTTC

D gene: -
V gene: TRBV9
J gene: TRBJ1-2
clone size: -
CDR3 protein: CASSVIEQGFNGYTF
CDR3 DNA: TGTGCCAGCAGCGTAATCGAACAGGGCTTTAACGGCTACACCTTC

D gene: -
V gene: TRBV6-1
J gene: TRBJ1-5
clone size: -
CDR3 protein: CASSDRRNQPQHF
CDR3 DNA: TGTGCCAGCAGTGACAGGAGGAATCAGCCCCAGCATTTT

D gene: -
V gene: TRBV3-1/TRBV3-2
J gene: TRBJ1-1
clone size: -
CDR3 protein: CASSFKRVTEAFF
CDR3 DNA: TGTGCCAGCAGTTTTAAGCGGGTCACTGAAGCTTTCTTT

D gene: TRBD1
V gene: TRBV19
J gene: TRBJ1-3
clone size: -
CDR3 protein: CASTPDRGLGNTIYF
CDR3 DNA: TGTGCCAGTACCCCGGACAGGGGGCTTGGAAACACCATATATTTT

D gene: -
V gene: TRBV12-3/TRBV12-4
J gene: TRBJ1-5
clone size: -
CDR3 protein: CASSPGSNQPQHF
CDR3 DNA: TGTGCCAGCAGTCCAGGGAGCAATCAGCCCCAGCATTTT

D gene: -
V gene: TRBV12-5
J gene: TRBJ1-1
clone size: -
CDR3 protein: CASGLGGSTEAFF
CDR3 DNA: TGTGCTAGTGGTTTAGGGGGATCCACTGAAGCTTTCTTT

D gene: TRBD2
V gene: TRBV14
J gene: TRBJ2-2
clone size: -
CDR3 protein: CASSQDLLAGSNTGELFF
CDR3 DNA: TGTGCCAGCAGCCAAGATTTGCTAGCGGGCTCGAACACCGGGGAGCTGTTTTTT

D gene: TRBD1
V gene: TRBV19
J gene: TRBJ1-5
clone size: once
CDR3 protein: CASSGTTGTLNQPQHF
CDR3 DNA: TGTGCCAGTAGTGGAACGACAGGGACCCTCAATCAGCCCCAGCATTTT

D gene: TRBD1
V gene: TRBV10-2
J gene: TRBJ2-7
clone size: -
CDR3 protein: CASSLGTGVGEQYF
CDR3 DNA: TGCGCCAGCAGTCTGGGGACAGGGGTTGGCGAGCAGTACTTC

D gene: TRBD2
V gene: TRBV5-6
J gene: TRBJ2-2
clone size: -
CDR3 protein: CASSLGLAGEAELFF
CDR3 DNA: TGTGCCAGCAGCTTGGGACTAGCGGGAGAAGCGGAGCTGTTTTTT

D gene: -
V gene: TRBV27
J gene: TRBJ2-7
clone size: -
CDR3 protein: CASSLGHLPYEQYF
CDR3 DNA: TGTGCCAGCAGTTTAGGACACTTACCATACGAGCAGTACTTC

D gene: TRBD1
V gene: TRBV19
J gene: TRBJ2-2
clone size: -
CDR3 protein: CASANLGQGITGELFF
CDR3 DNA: TGTGCCAGTGCTAACCTGGGACAGGGAATTACCGGGGAGCTGTTTTTT

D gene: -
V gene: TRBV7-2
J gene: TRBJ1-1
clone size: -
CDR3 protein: CASSAQYTEAFF
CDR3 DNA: TGTGCCAGCAGCGCCCAGTACACTGAAGCTTTCTTT

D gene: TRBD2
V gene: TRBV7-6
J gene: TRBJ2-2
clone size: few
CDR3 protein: CASSRLAGGIDGELFF
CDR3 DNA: TGTGCCAGCAGCAGACTAGCGGGAGGGATAGACGGGGAGCTGTTTTTT

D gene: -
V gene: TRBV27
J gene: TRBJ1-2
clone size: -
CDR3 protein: CASSPRPTQAYGYTF
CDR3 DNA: TGTGCCAGCAGTCCACGACCCACACAGGCCTATGGCTACACCTTC

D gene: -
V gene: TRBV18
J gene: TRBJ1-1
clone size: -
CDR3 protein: CASSKTRTGTEAFF
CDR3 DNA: TGTGCCAGCTCAAAGACCCGGACTGGGACTGAAGCTTTCTTT

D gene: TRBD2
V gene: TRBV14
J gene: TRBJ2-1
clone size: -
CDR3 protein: CASSQDREGHNEQFF
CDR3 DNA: TGTGCCAGCAGCCAAGATCGGGAGGGACACAATGAGCAGTTCTTC

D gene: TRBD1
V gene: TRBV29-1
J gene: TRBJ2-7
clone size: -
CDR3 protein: CSVEERDRGYEQYF
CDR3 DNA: TGCAGCGTTGAAGAGCGGGACAGGGGCTACGAGCAGTACTTC

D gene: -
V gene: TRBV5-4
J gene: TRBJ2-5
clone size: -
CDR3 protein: CASSPPRDKETQYF
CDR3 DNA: TGTGCCAGCAGCCCTCCTCGGGACAAAGAGACCCAGTACTTC

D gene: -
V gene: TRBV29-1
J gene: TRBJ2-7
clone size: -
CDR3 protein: CSARGAHEQYF
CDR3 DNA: TGCAGCGCCCGTGGAGCACACGAGCAGTACTTC

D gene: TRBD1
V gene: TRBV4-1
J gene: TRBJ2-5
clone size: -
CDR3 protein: CASSPHRGGRETQYF
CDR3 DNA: TGCGCCAGCAGCCCACACCGAGGGGGCCGGGAGACCCAGTACTTC

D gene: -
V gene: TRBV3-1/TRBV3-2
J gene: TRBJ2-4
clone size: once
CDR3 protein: CASSQVFSGSKNIQYF
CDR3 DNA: TGTGCCAGCAGCCAAGTGTTTTCAGGGTCCAAAAACATTCAGTACTTC

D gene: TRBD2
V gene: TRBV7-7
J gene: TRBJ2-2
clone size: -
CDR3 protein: CASSLALAGGPNTGELFF
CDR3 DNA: TGTGCTAGCAGCTTGGCACTAGCGGGAGGGCCGAACACCGGGGAGCTGTTTTTT